This T cell receptor (beta chain) stems from a study of OX40 agonist ivuxolimab in advanced cancers. Turning to the overall study: Ivuxolimab was an agonistic, fully human IgG2 monoclonal antibody directed against OX40 (CD134), a costimulatory receptor. Intravenous ivuxolimab was administered to patients every 2 weeks at six dose levels: 0.01, 0.1, 0.3, 1.5, 3 and 10 mg/kg. Of the roughly 52 dose-escalation patients, hepatocellular carcinoma was present in about 20, melanoma in roughly 15, renal cell carcinoma in 9 and head and neck cancer in 9. In the dose-escalation cohort, nearly 85% of patients were male, and the mean age was 60 years with a range of about 20 to 80. Patients were allowed to have had prior anti-PD-1, anti-PD-L1 or anti-CTLA-4 therapy, and roughly 40% of the dose-escalation patients had been treated with checkpoint inhibitors. Three dose-escalation patients achieved partial responses, one with hepatocellular carcinoma and two with cutaneous melanoma. The point of sequencing TCRbeta in the periphery was to test whether ivuxolimab changed TCR sequence diversity and drove clonal T-cell expansion. The monotherapy dose-escalation portion (N of about 50 patients) of the phase I ivuxolimab trial is reported in the paper. The study at large found these results: At doses of 0.1 to 3.0 mg/kg, clonal expansion of both CD4+ and CD8+ T cells in blood was seen between baseline and week 6. In the 0.1-3.0 mg/kg groups, partial responders were among the patients with the lowest normalized peripheral clonal expansion, particularly in CD8+ T cells. Low levels of normalized T-cell clonal expansion were also seen in some patients who did not respond. After ivuxolimab, more expanded clones were found on average in CD8+ T cells than in CD4+ T cells. Which antigens the clonally expanded peripheral T cells were specific for was not determined.

The CDR3 spans 15 residues, from the cysteine through the phenylalanine. Only the CDR3 DNA is retained, 45 bases long and in frame from the first base. The germline V gene sets CDR1 to SGHRS and CDR2 to YFSETQ. V sheds 0 bases and J sheds 2 bases, leaving 10 bases between their ends. Patients with autoimmune disease history or receiving systemic immunosuppression were excluded from the trial. Peripheral blood for TCR sequencing was collected from all dose cohorts at baseline, on cycle 4 day 1, and on cycle 7 day 1. Samples came from an open-label, multicenter, first-in-human phase I dose-escalation trial of ivuxolimab. Adults with locally advanced or metastatic melanoma, renal cell, hepatocellular, or head and neck squamous cell carcinoma were enrolled in the trial. Before TCR sequencing, CD4+ T cells and CD8+ T cells were sorted from peripheral blood as separate populations. Turning to this clone: There is no known antigen for this receptor. No much larger clone exists at a distance of one base, and base qualities are not known.

To sequence the TCRbeta CDR3 region, genomic DNA was isolated from the sorted cells. The immunoSEQ Assay was used to sequence the TCRbeta CDR3 regions. TCRdb retrieved this table from immuneACCESS and kept in-frame rearrangements only. Not all clones are present; in checked studies, unresolved V genes account for under half, and no reason is known for the remainder. The sample contains some 81,000 clones, around nine tenths of them found a single time. 5.5% to 6.5% of the sample comes from the top ten. Sequencing used CD4+ or CD8+ T cells sorted from blood, obtained in a trial of the OX40 agonist ivuxolimab. The rearranged chain carries TRBV5-1 and TRBJ2-3; confidence is insufficient to name the D gene. The receptor was isolated from an adult with an advanced solid tumor such as melanoma, head and neck, liver or kidney cancer. Here is the DNA: TGCGCCAGCAGCTTGGGTACGTCTACCACAGATACGCAGTATTTT. Its coded protein is CASSLGTSTTDTQYF.